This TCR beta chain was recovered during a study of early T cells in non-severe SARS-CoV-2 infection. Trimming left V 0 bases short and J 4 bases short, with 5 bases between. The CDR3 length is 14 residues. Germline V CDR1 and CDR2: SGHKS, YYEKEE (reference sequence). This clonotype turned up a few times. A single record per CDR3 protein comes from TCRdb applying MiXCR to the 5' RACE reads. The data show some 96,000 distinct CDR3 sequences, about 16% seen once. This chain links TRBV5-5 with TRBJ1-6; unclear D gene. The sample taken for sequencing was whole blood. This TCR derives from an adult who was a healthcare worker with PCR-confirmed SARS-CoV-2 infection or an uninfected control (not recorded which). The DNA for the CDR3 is TGTGCCAGCAGCTTGGACAGATATAATTCACCCCTCCACTTT. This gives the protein CASSLDRYNSPLHF.